This entry features one T cell receptor beta chain sequence. Its antigen is currently unknown. The sample comes from a study of cytomegalovirus exposure and HLA in healthy donors. Study overall: An earlier analysis identified 95 million to 120 million unique TCR beta sequences in about 200 million T cells. Broader study findings: Fewer N-insertions (relative to the roughly 700-donor mean) were reportedly seen in an Asian-associated ancestry cluster in a later analysis. TCR beta chain V- and J-gene trimming was linked, in a later analysis, to a missense variant in DCLRE1C.

In the PCR, 60 Vbeta and 13 Jbeta primers were used. Sequencing used immunoSEQ multiplex PCR; TCRdb keeps in-frame clones, though not all of them. The data contain 200,000 to 250,000 clones, about 72% of them seen just once; the ten biggest clones take up 3.8%. The CDR3 runs to 14 residues. The V gene's germline CDR1 is LNHDA and CDR2 SQIVND (reference sequence). V trimming: 5 bases; J trimming: 4 bases; junction bases outside the gene matches: 6. The chain employs TRBV19 and TRBJ1-2; 8 positions match TRBD1. The sample taken for sequencing was PBMCs. The source is a male donor in good health and CMV-seronegative. The DNA of the CDR3 is TGTGCCAGTAGTGCCCGACAGGGGCCCTATGGCTACACCTTC. It encodes CASSARQGPYGYTF. Full variable domain (outside the CDR3, taken from reference TRBV19 and TRBJ1-2): DGGITQSPKYLFRKEGQNVTLSCEQNLNHDAMYWYRQDPGQGLRLIYYSQIVNDFQKGDIAEGYSVSREKKESFPLTVTSAQKNPTAFYLCASSARQGPYGYTFGSGTRLTVV.